These T cell receptor beta chains were read from a single sample in a study of regulatory T cells in long-lasting Graves disease. TCRdb recomputed calls from the multiplex PCR reads with MiXCR, one row per CDR3 protein. The table records 420,000 or so distinct CDR3 sequences, 16% of them present only once. These data are also associated with another study on T cells in Graves' hyperthyroidism and ophthalmopathy.

The material was peripheral blood mononuclear cells (PBMCs), obtained at new diagnosis, from a patient treated with antithyroid drugs. Receptors were obtained from a woman under 30 with Graves disease. The CDR3 runs from the conserved cysteine through the conserved F or W. Each record gives: D gene, clone size, V gene, J gene, CDR3 DNA, CDR3 protein. D genes are given only for firm matches. Size is stated for part of the rows, as once, few or many counts, or as a class when the clone is expanded.

>-|many|TRBV6-1|TRBJ2-7
TGTGCCAGCAGTGAATTCCGGTACGAGCAGTACTTC
CASSEFRYEQYF
>TRBD2|few|TRBV6-1|TRBJ2-2
TGTGCCAGCAGAGATTTTAGCGGGAGGGTCGGCACCGGGGAGCTGTTTTTT
CASRDFSGRVGTGELFF
>TRBD2|many|TRBV5-1|TRBJ2-7
TGCGCCAGCAGCTATCGGGAGGGCTACGAGCAGTACTTC
CASSYREGYEQYF
>TRBD2|few|TRBV29-1|TRBJ2-3
TGCAGCGTTGTGGAGTTCAAGCGGGAGGATCCAGATACGCAGTATTTT
CSVVEFKREDPDTQYF
>-|once|TRBV20-1|TRBJ2-7
TGCAGTGCTATTACTGGATCCTACGAGCAGTACTTC
CSAITGSYEQYF
>-|-|TRBV29-1|TRBJ1-4
TGCAGCGTTGAAGGAGGGACATCCGGGGAAAAACTGTTTTTT
CSVEGGTSGEKLFF
>TRBD1|-|TRBV5-1|TRBJ2-1
TGCGCCAGCAGCTTGGGTGGGACAGGGGGCTACAATGAGCAGTTCTTC
CASSLGGTGGYNEQFF
>-|many|TRBV7-2|TRBJ2-3
TGTGCCAGCAGCTACCGGGCCAGCACAGATACGCAGTATTTT
CASSYRASTDTQYF
>TRBD2|many|TRBV10-3|TRBJ2-1
TGTGCCATCAGTGGAAAGGGGCTAGCGGTAATCAATGAGCAGTTCTTC
CAISGKGLAVINEQFF
>TRBD1|few|TRBV6-1|TRBJ2-2
TGTGCCAGCAGGGTGTTCAGGGGGTTGTTTCGTACCGGGGAGCTGTTTTTT
CASRVFRGLFRTGELFF
>TRBD1|many|TRBV2|TRBJ2-1
TGTGCCAGCGAAAGGGACAGGGTACCCCCTGAGCAGTTCTTC
CASERDRVPPEQFF
>TRBD2|-|TRBV2|TRBJ2-3
TGTGCCAGCAGTGACTTAGCGGGAGTATCAGATACGCAGTATTTT
CASSDLAGVSDTQYF
>TRBD2|-|TRBV28|TRBJ2-5
TGTGCCAGCATCGCTAGCGGGAGGGAAGAGACCCAGTACTTC
CASIASGREETQYF
>TRBD1|-|TRBV5-8|TRBJ2-7
TGTGCCAGCAGCCCCGGTGTGACAGGGGATCACTACGAGCAGTACTTC
CASSPGVTGDHYEQYF
>-|many|TRBV7-8|TRBJ2-1
TGTGCCAGCAGCCACCGTAGTACCAATGAGCAGTTCTTC
CASSHRSTNEQFF
>-|many|TRBV28|TRBJ2-1
TGTGCCAGCAGTACTCGGAGAGGCGGGGTCTACAATGAGCAGTTCTTC
CASSTRRGGVYNEQFF